The clone carrying this TCR beta chain has ten or more counts. Its cognate antigen is unknown. The data originate from a study of T cells in Graves' hyperthyroidism and ophthalmopathy. Whole-study results and caveats: Blood samples included most of the expanded thyroid clonotypes exceeding 0.001. The model predicted ophthalmopathy a median 6.5 months before onset.

Amplification targeted TCR beta CDR3 regions from RNA transcripts. The study used the HTBI primer set for a first-round RT-PCR of the TCR CDR3. MiXCR was run by TCRdb on the multiplex PCR reads, yielding one entry per CDR3 protein. The sample records a few hundred thousand distinct CDR3 sequences, 12% to 15% being singletons. Diagnoses were established using clinical symptoms, serum thyroxine and TRAb, thyroid ultrasound and orbital computed tomography. PBMCs were derived from about 10 ml fresh peripheral blood. Sequenced sample: blood. This clonotype originated in a woman aged 35 to 49 with Graves' ophthalmopathy.

The CDR3 loop is CASSWQTSGSADTQYF. CDR3 sequence (DNA): TGTGCCAGCAGCTGGCAGACTAGCGGGTCGGCAGATACGCAGTATTTT. The chain is built from TRBV5-6 and TRBJ2-3; TRBD2 aligns across 10 bases. Trimming cost V 3 bases and J 4 bases; bases outside gene matches: 8. Germline V lookup: CDR1 SGHDT, CDR2 YYEEEE. The CDR3 spans 16 residues.